A selection of T cell receptor beta chains follows, all from one sample in a study of radiotherapy plus CTLA-4 blockade in lung cancer. Clones were read by immunoSEQ multiplex PCR, and TCRdb kept only the in-frame ones, dropping some. Of 2,900 or so clones listed, roughly 79% are singletons. The material sequenced was tumor tissue, taken from a patient treated with radiotherapy plus ipilimumab. These receptor sequences come from a human donor with non-small cell lung cancer that progressed on radiotherapy plus ipilimumab. The CDR3 runs from the conserved cysteine through the conserved F or W. Each record gives: clone size, J gene, V gene, CDR3 protein. Where a row states a size, it is once, few, many or the class of an expanded clone; other rows omit it.

clone_size: -
j_call: TRBJ2-1
v_call: TRBV27
cdr3_aa: CASTNSLTSGQYNEQFF

clone_size: once
j_call: TRBJ1-1
v_call: TRBV7-9
cdr3_aa: CASSPLTGYPMNTEAFF

clone_size: -
j_call: TRBJ2-1
v_call: TRBV7-2
cdr3_aa: CASSLVPNNEQFF

clone_size: -
j_call: TRBJ2-5
v_call: TRBV6-5
cdr3_aa: CASTRGETQYF

clone_size: -
j_call: TRBJ1-4
v_call: TRBV4-2
cdr3_aa: CASRPTSTNEKLFF

clone_size: -
j_call: TRBJ2-5
v_call: TRBV5-5
cdr3_aa: CASSLAPSAYQETQYF

clone_size: -
j_call: TRBJ1-5
v_call: TRBV27
cdr3_aa: CASSFTSGPQHF

clone_size: -
j_call: TRBJ1-1
v_call: TRBV6-5
cdr3_aa: CASSPPPGFEAFF

clone_size: -
j_call: TRBJ1-3
v_call: TRBV7-8
cdr3_aa: CASSRTGTGNTIYF

clone_size: -
j_call: TRBJ1-5
v_call: TRBV15
cdr3_aa: CATSRGTGGDQPQHF

clone_size: -
j_call: TRBJ1-6
v_call: TRBV30
cdr3_aa: CAWSVMGNSYDSPLHF

clone_size: -
j_call: TRBJ1-6
v_call: TRBV7-9
cdr3_aa: CASSLIGQGHSPLHF

clone_size: once
j_call: TRBJ1-5
v_call: TRBV29-1
cdr3_aa: CSVKGGPNQPQHF

clone_size: -
j_call: TRBJ2-1
v_call: TRBV10-3
cdr3_aa: CAISGSIIYNEQFF

clone_size: -
j_call: TRBJ2-7
v_call: TRBV30
cdr3_aa: CAWTLYEGTQQYF

clone_size: once
j_call: TRBJ1-1
v_call: TRBV5-1
cdr3_aa: CASSLGTGLEAFF

clone_size: once
j_call: TRBJ2-5
v_call: TRBV5-6
cdr3_aa: CASSLIRETQYF

clone_size: -
j_call: TRBJ1-2
v_call: TRBV5-5
cdr3_aa: CASSLEFYGYTF

clone_size: -
j_call: TRBJ2-1
v_call: TRBV9
cdr3_aa: CASSVGPQYNEQFF

clone_size: -
j_call: TRBJ2-7
v_call: TRBV28
cdr3_aa: CASSLRPDFKNEQYF

clone_size: -
j_call: TRBJ2-1
v_call: TRBV7-9
cdr3_aa: CASSFSSYNEQFF

clone_size: -
j_call: TRBJ1-4
v_call: TRBV28
cdr3_aa: CASSVLWALSNEKLFF

clone_size: -
j_call: TRBJ2-5
v_call: TRBV4-1
cdr3_aa: CASSQDRGGQETQYF

clone_size: -
j_call: TRBJ2-1
v_call: TRBV6-4
cdr3_aa: CASGPGDLSYNEQFF

clone_size: few
j_call: TRBJ1-2
v_call: TRBV18
cdr3_aa: CASSPPGLGGYGYTF

clone_size: -
j_call: TRBJ1-1
v_call: TRBV7-8
cdr3_aa: CASSGGGMLAFF

clone_size: -
j_call: TRBJ1-5
v_call: TRBV5-8
cdr3_aa: CASSLRFTGQPQHF

clone_size: -
j_call: TRBJ2-2
v_call: TRBV5-4
cdr3_aa: CASSLASRVAGELFF

clone_size: -
j_call: TRBJ1-2
v_call: TRBV27
cdr3_aa: CASSSLGARGYGYTF

clone_size: -
j_call: TRBJ2-5
v_call: TRBV5-1
cdr3_aa: CASSLEAGETQYF

clone_size: -
j_call: TRBJ2-5
v_call: TRBV9
cdr3_aa: CASSEGGMALTQYF

clone_size: -
j_call: TRBJ2-3
v_call: TRBV5-4
cdr3_aa: CASSFGGVATDTQYF

clone_size: -
j_call: TRBJ1-1
v_call: TRBV28
cdr3_aa: CASSSQGGTEAFF

clone_size: -
j_call: TRBJ2-7
v_call: TRBV27
cdr3_aa: CASSTVGREASYEQYF

clone_size: large
j_call: TRBJ1-1
v_call: TRBV5-4
cdr3_aa: CASSLWTGGLNTEAFF

clone_size: -
j_call: TRBJ2-7
v_call: TRBV7-8
cdr3_aa: CASSSDHSYEQYF